The rows below give T cell receptor beta chains drawn from one sample of a study of cytomegalovirus exposure and HLA in healthy donors. Using immunoSEQ multiplex PCR, the repertoire was profiled, and TCRdb retains in-frame clones only, with some absent. The data hold some 110,000 clones, with roughly 80% observed a single time. Sequencing was carried out using PBMCs. Receptor source: a woman between 35 and 50 years old in good health and CMV-seropositive. CDR3s include the opening cysteine and the closing phenylalanine or tryptophan. D genes are given only for firm matches. The size field is filled for only some rows; it gives once, few, many or a size class.

cdr3_nt: TGCGCCAGCAGCCCGGGACTAGCGTCGGATACGCAGTATTTT
cdr3_aa: CASSPGLASDTQYF
clone_size: -
v_call: TRBV5-1
d_call: TRBD2
cdr3_length: 14
j_call: TRBJ2-3

cdr3_nt: TGCGCCAGCAGCCAAGACGGTCACCGCGATTCACCCCTCCACTTT
cdr3_aa: CASSQDGHRDSPLHF
clone_size: once
v_call: TRBV4-1
d_call: -
cdr3_length: 15
j_call: TRBJ1-6

cdr3_nt: TGTGCCAGCAGTGAACTACAGGGGGGTGAAAAACTGTTTTTT
cdr3_aa: CASSELQGGEKLFF
clone_size: few
v_call: TRBV2
d_call: TRBD1
cdr3_length: 14
j_call: TRBJ1-4

cdr3_nt: TGTGCCAGCAGCTTAGGGGGATACAGGGGGCGACCTAGCACAGATACGCAGTATTTT
cdr3_aa: CASSLGGYRGRPSTDTQYF
clone_size: -
v_call: TRBV7-2
d_call: TRBD1
cdr3_length: 19
j_call: TRBJ2-3

cdr3_nt: TGTGCCAGCAGCTACGTCAACGGGGTAAATTCACCCCTCCACTTT
cdr3_aa: CASSYVNGVNSPLHF
clone_size: -
v_call: TRBV5-8
d_call: -
cdr3_length: 15
j_call: TRBJ1-6

cdr3_nt: TGTGCCATACTCTCGGGACAGCAAGGCACAGATACGCAGTATTTT
cdr3_aa: CAILSGQQGTDTQYF
clone_size: once
v_call: TRBV10-3
d_call: TRBD1
cdr3_length: 15
j_call: TRBJ2-3

cdr3_nt: TGTGCCAGCAGCTCACTAGCGGGAGCCCACAATGAGCAGTTCTTC
cdr3_aa: CASSSLAGAHNEQFF
clone_size: -
v_call: TRBV11-2
d_call: TRBD2
cdr3_length: 15
j_call: TRBJ2-1

cdr3_nt: TGTGCCAGCTCAACAGCAACAGAATTCAACTATGGCTACACCTTC
cdr3_aa: CASSTATEFNYGYTF
clone_size: once
v_call: TRBV18
d_call: -
cdr3_length: 15
j_call: TRBJ1-2

cdr3_nt: TGCGCCAGCAGGAGACAGGGGGTTTATGGCTACACCTTC
cdr3_aa: CASRRQGVYGYTF
clone_size: -
v_call: TRBV5-1
d_call: TRBD1
cdr3_length: 13
j_call: TRBJ1-2

cdr3_nt: TGTGCCAGTAGTAAACAGGGGGCAACTAATGAAAAACTGTTTTTT
cdr3_aa: CASSKQGATNEKLFF
clone_size: -
v_call: TRBV19
d_call: TRBD1
cdr3_length: 15
j_call: TRBJ1-4

cdr3_nt: TGTGCCAGCAGCACCCGGACAGGGTTACTGGGTGAAAAACTGTTTTTT
cdr3_aa: CASSTRTGLLGEKLFF
clone_size: -
v_call: TRBV5-5
d_call: TRBD1
cdr3_length: 16
j_call: TRBJ1-4